The clone carrying this T cell receptor beta chain appeared many times. The antigen is not known. The germline V gene encodes CDR1 MNHNY and CDR2 SVGAGI (reference sequence). This CDR3 region has 14 residues. The V end was cut by 2 bases, the J end by 9 bases, with 13 bases between. The template was RNA from unsorted bulk tissue. Chemotherapy-naive patients with new lung cancer underwent thoracic surgery in China, August–late 2014. The sample comes from a study of tumor and adjacent non-tumor tissue in lung cancer. TCRbeta libraries were built with three rounds of nested PCR, modified from ARM-PCR. TCRdb analysed the multiplex PCR reads with MiXCR anew, one entry per CDR3 protein. The data show around 74,000 distinct CDR3 sequences, approximately 71% seen once. Study-wide findings and caveats: Tumor tissue had significantly higher TCR diversity than normal lung. Normal lung showed higher cumulative top 100 clone frequency than tumor. Shorter survival was associated with higher TCR diversity in tumors.

V and J are TRBV6-6 and TRBJ1-4; D is possibly TRBD1 (6 bases). The sample consisted of lung tumor tissue. The sequence came from a woman between 70 and 85 years old with non-small cell lung cancer. CDR3 DNA sequence: TGTGCCAGCAGTTACGGGGACAATACCCAAAAACTGTTTTTT. This translates into CASSYGDNTQKLFF.